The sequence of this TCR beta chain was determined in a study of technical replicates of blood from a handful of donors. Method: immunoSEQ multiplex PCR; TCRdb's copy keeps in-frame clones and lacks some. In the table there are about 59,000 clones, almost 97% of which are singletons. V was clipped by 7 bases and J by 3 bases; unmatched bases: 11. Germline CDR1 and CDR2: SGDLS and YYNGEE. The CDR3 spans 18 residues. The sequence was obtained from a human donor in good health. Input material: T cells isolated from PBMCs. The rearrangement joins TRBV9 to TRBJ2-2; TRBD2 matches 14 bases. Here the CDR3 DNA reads TGTGCCAGCGAGAGGACTAGCGGGGGGAGAATGGACACCGGGGAGCTGTTTTTT. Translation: CASERTSGGRMDTGELFF.